The following is a T cell receptor (beta chain) sequence with its context. Its antigen remains unidentified. This sample is drawn from a study of blood T cells in healthy people across ages. Using a J-beta primer mix together with a sample-barcoded 5' primer, a second PCR was run for roughly 7 to 11 cycles. In TCRdb, the 5' RACE reads were re-called with MiXCR into one record per CDR3 protein. The sample has over 1,200,000 distinct CDR3 sequences, around 55% seen once. Study observations and caveats: Donor CMV status was unknown, possibly confounding expanded clonotype changes. Naive CD4+ cells and diversity were both higher in long-lived donors than in aged donors.

V lost 2 bases to trimming and J lost 9 bases, with 15 bases between them. CDR3 length equals 14 residues. Looked up from germline, CDR1 is SGDLS and CDR2 is YYNGEE. Sequenced: blood. V gene TRBV9 combines with J gene TRBJ2-1; no definite D call. The clonotype originates from a man younger than 35 in good health. The DNA of the CDR3 is TGTGCCAGCAGCGTGAGGACGGCCCAAGGTGAGCAGTTCTTC. Translating it yields CASSVRTAQGEQFF.